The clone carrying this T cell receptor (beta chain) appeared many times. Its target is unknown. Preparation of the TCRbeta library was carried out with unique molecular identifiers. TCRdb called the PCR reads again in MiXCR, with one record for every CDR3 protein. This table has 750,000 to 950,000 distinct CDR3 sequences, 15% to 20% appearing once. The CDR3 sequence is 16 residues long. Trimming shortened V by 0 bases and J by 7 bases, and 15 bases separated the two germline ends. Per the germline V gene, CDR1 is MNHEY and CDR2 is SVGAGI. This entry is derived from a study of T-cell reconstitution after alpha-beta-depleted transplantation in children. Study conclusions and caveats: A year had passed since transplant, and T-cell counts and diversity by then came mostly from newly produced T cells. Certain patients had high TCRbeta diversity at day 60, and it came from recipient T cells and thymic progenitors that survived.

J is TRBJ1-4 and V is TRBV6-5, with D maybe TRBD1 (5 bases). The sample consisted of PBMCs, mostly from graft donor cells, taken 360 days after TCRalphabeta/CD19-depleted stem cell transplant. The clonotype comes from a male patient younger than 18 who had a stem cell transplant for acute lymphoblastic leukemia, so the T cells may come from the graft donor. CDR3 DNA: TGTGCCAGCAGTTACTCTGGGAGCCAGGGAGGTGAAAAACTGTTTTTT. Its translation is CASSYSGSQGGEKLFF.